Following are 18 T cell receptor beta chains from one sample sequenced in a study of Ad26.COV2.S vaccination and SARS-CoV-2 variants. TCRdb's table, derived via immunoSEQ multiplex PCR, lists solely in-frame clones and lacks some. The sample holds about 350,000 clones, about 88% seen once. Described treatment: 19 received Ad26.COV2.S at low or high dose, single or two shots; about five received placebo; per-sample allocation not given. Sampling occurred on day 63 after the first vaccine or placebo injection. Specimen: peripheral blood, collected in a trial of Ad26.COV2.S vaccine versus placebo. These receptors originate from a person aged 18-65 years who received the Ad26.COV2.S COVID-19 vaccine or a placebo.

This clone has more than one count but fewer than ten. The chain carries TRBV9 and TRBJ2-5; TRBD2 matches 11 bases. The CDR3 consists of 16 residues. Unmatched junction bases numbered 2, after V lost 0 bases and J lost 1 base. The V gene's germline CDR1 is SGDLS and CDR2 YYNGEE. Written as DNA, the CDR3 is TGTGCCAGCAGCGTAGGCGGGACTAGCGGCCAAGAGACCCAGTACTTC. It specifies CASSVGGTSGQETQYF.

The V and J genes are TRBV28 and TRBJ2-6, with 10 positions matching TRBD1. Looked up from germline, CDR1 is MDHEN and CDR2 is SYDVKM. The V and J ends lost 4 bases and 0 bases, in that order; junction bases with no gene match: 9. The CDR3 sequence is 19 residues long. The CDR3 protein is CASSSGPGQGGSGANVLTF. CDR3 nucleotides: TGTGCCAGCAGTTCAGGGCCCGGACAGGGGGGCTCTGGGGCCAACGTCCTGACTTTC.

V is TRBV18 and J is TRBJ2-5; weak D call: TRBD2 (6 bases). CDR1 KGHSH and CDR2 LQKENI come from the germline V gene. Trimming removed 6 bases from V and 1 base from J, with 12 bases in between. This CDR3 spans 14 amino acids. CDR3 nucleotide sequence: TGTGCCAGCTCGCCGGGGACTGGCCAAGAGACCCAGTACTTC. It is translated as CASSPGTGQETQYF.

The chain recombines TRBV6-2 or TRBV6-3 with TRBJ2-1; unclear D gene. The CDR3 runs to 12 residues. Germline V gene lookup returns CDR1 MNHEY and CDR2 SVGEGT. V lost 6 bases, J lost 12 bases, and 15 bases lay in between. The CDR3: CASSPRTYGQFF. For the CDR3, the DNA is TGTGCCAGCAGCCCCCGAACTTACGGGCAGTTCTTC.

The V and J genes are TRBV30 and TRBJ1-1, with D unclear. V gave up 4 bases and J gave up 7 bases, with 7 bases separating them. The germline V gene encodes CDR1 GTSNPN and CDR2 SVGIG (reference sequence). The CDR3 runs 10 residues. DNA of the CDR3: TGTGCCTGGACCGTAGGTGAAGCTTTCTTT. Protein product: CAWTVGEAFF.

The V and J genes are TRBV5-5 and TRBJ2-7; 9 nucleotides align to TRBD1. This CDR3 contains 15 residues. CDR1 is SGHKS and CDR2 is YYEKEE in the germline V gene (reference sequence). The V and J ends lost 5 bases and 5 bases, in that order; junction bases with no gene match: 11. The CDR3, as DNA: TGTGCCAGCAGTTTTGGACAGGGGATCGCCAACGAGCAGTACTTC. This translates into CASSFGQGIANEQYF. Drawing the rest from reference TRBV5-5 and TRBJ2-7, the complete variable domain is DAGVTQSPTHLIKTRGQQVTLRCSPISGHKSVSWYQQVLGQGPQFIFQYYEKEERGRGNFPDRFSARQFPNYSSELNVNALLLGDSALYLCASSFGQGIANEQYFGPGTRLTVT.

V and J are TRBV5-4 and TRBJ2-5; D gene unclear. From germline, CDR1 is SGHNT and CDR2 YYREEE (reference sequence). The CDR3 has 13 residues. With 0 bases removed from V and 5 bases from J, the gap between germline ends came to 8 bases. The DNA of the CDR3 is TGTGCCAGCAGCTTGGCTGGGTTGGAGACCCAGTACTTC. Translated, it gives CASSLAGLETQYF.

This sequence joins TRBV19 and TRBJ2-6, with 7 bases matching TRBD1. Germline CDR1 and CDR2: LNHDA and SQIVND (reference sequence). The CDR3 consists of 15 residues. V shed 7 bases, J shed 2 bases, and the junction held 5 bases outside the gene matches. The DNA for the CDR3 is TGTGCCAGTACTTTAAGGGGGCCTGGGGCCAACGTCCTGACTTTC. As protein: CASTLRGPGANVLTF.

The chain recombines TRBV19 with TRBJ2-5, with D unclear. The V and J ends lost 3 bases and 2 bases respectively, with 7 bases between them. The CDR3 length is 13 residues. Germline values: CDR1 LNHDA, CDR2 SQIVND (reference sequence). The CDR3 DNA sequence: TGTGCCAGTAGTATTGGGGAACAAGAGACCCAGTACTTC. Protein sequence: CASSIGEQETQYF.

The genes are TRBV12-3 or TRBV12-4 and TRBJ2-7, with TRBD2 as a possible D gene (5 bases). This CDR3 is built from 13 residues. V gave up 3 bases and J gave up 9 bases, with 15 bases separating them. Written as DNA, the CDR3 is TGTGCCAGCAGTTTTATCCGCCGAGAGGGGCAGTACTTC. Amino acid sequence: CASSFIRREGQYF.

The chain is built from TRBV19 and TRBJ2-2; 8 nucleotides agree with TRBD1. V dropped 3 bases and J dropped 5; count of bases not matched to a gene: 5. Germline lookup yields CDR1 LNHDA and CDR2 SQIVND (reference sequence). The CDR3 is 15 residues long. The CDR3 DNA follows: TGTGCCAGTAGTATCGACAGGGGATGGACCGGGGAGCTGTTTTTT. It encodes CASSIDRGWTGELFF.

The V call is TRBV7-9, the J call TRBJ2-6; D is unclear. Germline lookup yields CDR1 SEHNR and CDR2 FQNEAQ (reference sequence). Trimming shortened V by 5 bases and J by 0 bases, and 5 bases separated the two germline ends. The CDR3 consists of 14 residues. DNA for the CDR3: TGTGCCAGCAGCACCCGCTCTGGGGCCAACGTCCTGACTTTC. Translating it yields CASSTRSGANVLTF.

The chain is built from TRBV7-9 and TRBJ2-1; no firm D call. The CDR3 covers 12 residues. V lost 0 bases and J lost 8, with 5 bases in between. Germline loops: CDR1 SEHNR, CDR2 FQNEAQ (reference sequence). The CDR3 loop reads CASSLAFDEQFF. For the CDR3, the DNA is TGTGCCAGCAGCTTAGCTTTCGATGAGCAGTTCTTC.

The chain employs TRBV9 and TRBJ1-5; D may be TRBD1 (5 bases). The length of the CDR3 is 15 residues. V shed 4 bases and J shed 6 bases, with 17 bases lying between them. Germline-derived CDR1 and CDR2 are SGDLS and YYNGEE. The chain's CDR3 is CASSRRAGYGQPQHF. The CDR3 bases are TGTGCCAGCAGCCGTCGAGCAGGGTATGGTCAGCCCCAGCATTTT.

This clone was counted only a few times. The gene calls are TRBV10-2 and TRBJ2-7; D not certain. This CDR3 contains 13 residues. The germline gives CDR1 WSHSY, CDR2 SAAADI. V lost 3 bases and J lost 2, with 8 bases in between. The chain's CDR3 is CASSDRVAYEQYF. In nucleotides, the CDR3 is TGCGCCAGCAGTGATCGGGTGGCCTACGAGCAGTACTTC.

The count of this clone is one. The V gene is TRBV5-6, the J gene TRBJ1-1; 12 bases are shared with TRBD1. V shed 3 bases, J shed 7 bases, and the junction held 10 bases outside the gene matches. CDR1 is SGHDT, CDR2 YYEEEE, per germline. The CDR3 covers 16 residues. CDR3 nucleotides: TGTGCCAGCAGCTGGCTGGGACAGGGGGCGCAGGATGAAGCTTTCTTT. It encodes CASSWLGQGAQDEAFF.

CDR3 protein: CASSLEDAASYEQYF. The CDR3 region has the DNA TGTGCCAGCAGCTTGGAAGATGCGGCCTCCTACGAGCAGTACTTC. This chain joins TRBV5-4 and TRBJ2-7; D remains ambiguous. The CDR3 is 15 amino acids. Trimming removed 0 bases from V and 0 bases from J, with 10 bases in between. From germline, CDR1 is SGHNT and CDR2 YYREEE (reference sequence).

The chain combines TRBV5-4 with TRBJ1-3; possible D gene TRBD1, 5 bases. CDR1 and CDR2 (germline): SGHNT, YYREEE (reference sequence). V dropped 1 base and J dropped 4 bases, with 9 bases sitting between them. The CDR3 loop spans 14 amino acids. CDR3 protein: CASSLRGGGNTIYF. DNA for the CDR3: TGTGCCAGCAGCTTGCGGGGGGGAGGAAACACCATATATTTT.